Listed below are T cell receptor beta chains from one sample, sequenced in a study of T cell changes during pregnancy in multiple sclerosis. Here immunoSEQ multiplex PCR was the method, and the copy in TCRdb shows in-frame clones only, minus some. The sample consists of about 38,000 clones, over 90% of them appearing once. The sample in question was CD4+ T cells from peripheral blood mononuclear cells, obtained in the second trimester of pregnancy. These receptors all come from a female donor with multiple sclerosis, enrolled in a pregnancy study. Each CDR3 is given without its conserved first and last residue.

TRBJ2-6	TRBV4-1	ASSLGQGPSGANVLT
TRBJ2-7	TRBV15	ATSDGRGEQY
TRBJ2-5	TRBV19	ASSIGALQETQY
TRBJ1-1	TRBV9	ASSNRDINTEAF
TRBJ2-6	TRBV9	ASGREPSGANVLT
TRBJ1-5	TRBV19	ASSTFQGYSNQPQH
TRBJ1-2	TRBV10-3	AISYDKRDGYT
TRBJ1-2	TRBV19	ASSINVPGQVVGYT
TRBJ1-5	TRBV5-8	ASSLGQGNGQPQH
TRBJ2-1	TRBV18	ASSPGTSGSYNEQF
TRBJ1-5	TRBV11-2	ASSLSGNQPQH
TRBJ2-5	TRBV5-1	ATRGDQETQY
TRBJ1-3	TRBV5-1	ASSLTGTGNTIY
TRBJ1-4	TRBV19	ASRPSEASTNEKLF
TRBJ2-1	TRBV7-2	ASRPVGYNEQF
TRBJ1-2	TRBV2	ASSDTSLGYT